Given below is one TCR beta chain in context. What it recognizes is unknown. The data were obtained in a study of OX40 agonist ivuxolimab in advanced cancers. Study in general: The patients' treatment was ivuxolimab, an agonistic anti-OX40 (CD134) antibody. Hepatocellular carcinoma, melanoma, renal cell or head and neck cancer occurred in dose-escalation patients.

The CDR3 is 14 residues long. Germline V lookup: CDR1 ENHRY, CDR2 SYGVKD. Losses at the gene ends were 6 bases for V and 0 bases for J; bases not matched to a gene: 3. Only in-frame clones appear in the TCRdb table, and some are missing; sequencing was by immunoSEQ multiplex PCR. The sample contains roughly 70,000 clones, about nine tenths of which appear only once. General observations from the study: Among the lowest peripheral clonal expansion occurred in 0.1-3.0 mg/kg partial responders. Relative to CD4+, CD8+ T cells held more expanded clones on average.

The chain carries TRBV10-3 and TRBJ2-7; TRBD2 matches at 9 bases. The clonotype was recovered from an adult with an advanced solid tumor such as melanoma, head and neck, liver or kidney cancer. Material: CD4+ or CD8+ T cells sorted from blood, obtained in a trial of the OX40 agonist ivuxolimab. The CDR3 loop reads CAISRTSDSYEQYF. The CDR3 nucleotides read TGTGCCATCAGCCGGACTAGCGACTCCTACGAGCAGTACTTC.